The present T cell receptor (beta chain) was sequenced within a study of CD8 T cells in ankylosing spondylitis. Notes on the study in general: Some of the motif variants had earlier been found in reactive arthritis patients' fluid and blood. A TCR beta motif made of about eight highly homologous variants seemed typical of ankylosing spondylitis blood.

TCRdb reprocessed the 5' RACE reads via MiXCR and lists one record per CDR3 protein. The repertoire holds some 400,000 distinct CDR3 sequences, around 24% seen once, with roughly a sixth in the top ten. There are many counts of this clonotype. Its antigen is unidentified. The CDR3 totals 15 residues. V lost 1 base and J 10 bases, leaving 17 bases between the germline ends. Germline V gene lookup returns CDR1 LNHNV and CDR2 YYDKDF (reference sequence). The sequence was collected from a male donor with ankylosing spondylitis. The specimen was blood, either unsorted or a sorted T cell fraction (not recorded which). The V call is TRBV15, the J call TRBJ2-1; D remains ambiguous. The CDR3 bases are TGTGCCACCAGCAGAGCGGTGGGTCAAATCCGGGAGCAGTTCTTC. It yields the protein CATSRAVGQIREQFF.